The 12 T cell receptor beta chains listed next were all sequenced from one sample in a study of CD8+CD57+ T cells in acquired aplastic anemia. The use of genomic DNA as template underpinned the TCR beta VDJ and CDR3 profiling. TCRdb reprocessed the reads via MiXCR and lists one record per CDR3 protein. This sample has 260,000 or so distinct CDR3 sequences, with approximately 86% found just once. Patients picked for sequencing had shown CD8+CD57+ cell expansion detected by flow cytometry. The source material was sorted CD4+, CD8+, or CD8+CD57+ T cells (not recorded which) from PBMCs. The receptors were gathered from a human donor with aplastic anemia.

The chain employs TRBV20-1 and TRBJ1-2, with 9 bases fitting TRBD1. This CDR3 has 12 amino acids. Looked up from germline, CDR1 is DFQATT and CDR2 is SNEGSKA (reference sequence). The V and J ends lost 6 bases and 6 bases, in that order; junction bases with no gene match: 5. The CDR3 sequence is CSAVQGAHGYTF. The CDR3 region has the DNA TGCAGTGCCGTACAGGGGGCTCATGGCTACACCTTC.

V usage is TRBV6-1 and J usage is TRBJ1-2; D is unresolved. Between the trimmed V and J ends, which lost 7 bases and 0 bases, there was a span of 9 bases. The CDR3 is 13 residues long. The V gene's germline CDR1 is MNHNS and CDR2 SASEGT. CDR3 in amino acids: CASTPAANYGYTF. Written as DNA, the CDR3 is TGTGCCAGCACACCGGCAGCTAACTATGGCTACACCTTC.

Details on this clonotype: The CDR3 carries no conserved terminal phenylalanine or tryptophan, so it likely arises from a read error. The DNA is omitted, as the CDR3 cannot be located on it reliably, and the CDR3 follows TCRdb's listing. The V call is TRBV14, the J call TRBJ2-3; the table calls TRBD2, which could not be checked here. The CDR3 is 13 residues long, counting both termini. The V gene's germline CDR1 is SGHDN and CDR2 FVKESK. CDR3 amino acids: CASRDRWEGAFFV.

This clonotype was detected once. The genes are TRBV2 and TRBJ1-5, with D possibly matching TRBD1 (6 bases). The length of the CDR3 is 15 residues. Germline CDR1 SNHLY, CDR2 FYNNEI. Trimming left V 6 bases short and J 7 bases short, with 19 bases between. The CDR3, as DNA: TGTGCCAGCAGGGACGGGGGCGCCGGAACGCAGCCCCAGCATTTT. Its translation: CASRDGGAGTQPQHF.

With respect to this clonotype: As the CDR3 is not closed by the conserved phenylalanine or tryptophan, this likely results from a read error. It is unclear where the CDR3 begins or ends on the DNA, so no DNA is shown, and the CDR3 is as TCRdb lists it. This chain uses TRBV2 with TRBJ2-5. Germline V gives CDR1 SNHLY, CDR2 FYNNEI. The CDR3 is 16 residues long, counting both termini. The CDR3 protein is CASSDSYRSQPQPFYG.

This clonotype has a handful of counts. V usage is TRBV20-1 and J usage is TRBJ2-1; 13 bases match TRBD2. Trimming took 6 bases from V and 8 from J; bases not matched to a gene: 7. The CDR3 has 14 residues. Germline assignment: CDR1 DFQATT and CDR2 SNEGSKA (reference sequence). CDR3 in amino acids: CSAWTSGSRDEQFF. The CDR3 nucleotides are TGCAGTGCATGGACTAGCGGGAGTAGGGATGAGCAGTTCTTC.

This clonotype was detected only a few times. A clone one base away is much larger, so this may be a read error. Since the CDR3 does not end with the conserved phenylalanine or tryptophan, this likely comes from a read error. The DNA is left out, because the CDR3 cannot be placed on it with certainty; the CDR3 is given as TCRdb lists it. This CDR3 reads CASSYQRSGGHDE. The chain couples TRBV7-9 to TRBJ2-3; the DNA was not used to check the table's D call, TRBD2. The CDR3 has 13 amino acids, counting both end residues. The V gene's germline CDR1 is SEHNR and CDR2 FQNEAQ (reference sequence).

This clonotype was recorded once. The chain uses TRBV5-6 and TRBJ2-3; D may match TRBD1 or TRBD2 (6 bases each). Trimming removed 0 bases at V and 2 bases at J, with 13 bases between. CDR3 size: 16 residues. The germline V gene encodes CDR1 SGHDT and CDR2 YYEEEE. DNA of the CDR3: TGTGCCAGCAGCTTGGCAAGGGGGGATCACACAGATACGCAGTATTTT. Residues: CASSLARGDHTDTQYF.

This chain connects TRBV7-9 to TRBJ1-1; no clear D gene. CDR3 length: 15 residues. V shed 2 bases and J shed 14 bases, with 24 bases lying between them. Germline CDR1 is SEHNR and CDR2 is FQNEAQ (reference sequence). The CDR3 here is CASSLYLTQNSGAFF. In DNA form, the CDR3 reads TGTGCCAGCAGCTTATATCTGACGCAGAACTCTGGAGCATTCTTT.

The chain uses TRBV20-1 and TRBJ2-1; D call uncertain. The CDR3 covers 16 residues. Germline V lookup: CDR1 DFQATT, CDR2 SNEGSKA (reference sequence). V lost 2 bases and J 7 bases, leaving 21 bases between the germline ends. The CDR3 is CSARRPLPKMSNEQFF. CDR3 sequence (DNA): TGCAGTGCTAGAAGACCCTTACCCAAGATGTCGAATGAGCAGTTCTTC.

The CDR3 here is CSARTSGSYNEQFF. The CDR3 DNA reads as TGCAGTGCGAGGACTAGCGGGAGCTACAATGAGCAGTTCTTC. V gene TRBV20-1 combines with J gene TRBJ2-1, with 13 bases identical to TRBD2. CDR1 is DFQATT and CDR2 is SNEGSKA in the germline V gene (reference sequence). The length of the CDR3 is 14 residues. V gave up 6 bases and J gave up 3 bases; unmatched junction bases: 2.

This rearrangement joins TRBV7-8 to TRBJ2-3; no firm D call. Germline V lookup: CDR1 SGHVS, CDR2 FQNEAQ. The CDR3 runs 13 residues. V was pared by 0 bases and J by 13 bases, with 14 bases between. CDR3 amino acids: CASSLAGSPDKYF. The CDR3 DNA reads as TGTGCCAGCAGCTTAGCGGGCAGTCCCGATAAGTATTTT.